This entry features one TCR beta chain sequence. Its antigen is currently unknown. The entry originates in a study of cytomegalovirus exposure and HLA in healthy donors. Looking at the study overall: Earlier, 150 million to 200 million T cells were analyzed, and more than 100 million unique TCR beta sequences were found among them. Study conclusions and caveats: The authors confirmed in vitro that a few CMV-associated chains were specific for CMV antigens. The study labeled 150 to 200 TCR beta chains cytomegalovirus-associated.

The PCR had 60 Vbeta and 13 Jbeta primers. Libraries were prepared by immunoSEQ multiplex PCR; TCRdb keeps only in-frame clonotypes and omits some of them. This sample has some 120,000 clones; approximately 82% occur once, and the top ten carry around 20%. The CDR3 is 15 amino acids. Germline assignment: CDR1 MGHRA and CDR2 YSYEKL. The V and J ends lost 2 bases and 2 bases respectively, with 12 bases between them. Sequences were obtained from PBMCs. The chain couples TRBV4-1 to TRBJ1-2; D may be TRBD1 (5 bases). The clonotype was recovered from a man aged 18-30 years in good health and CMV-seropositive. The CDR3 protein is CASSQSAGGNYGYTF. The CDR3 DNA is TGCGCCAGCAGCCAAAGTGCGGGGGGGAACTATGGCTACACCTTC.